This TCR beta chain was sequenced for a study of Ad26.COV2.S vaccination and SARS-CoV-2 variants. Study conclusions and caveats: From the TCR breadth and depth analyses, total T cell responses may have been underestimated. Substantial post-vaccination breadth of spike-specific CD8+ and CD4+ T cell responses was reported. Similar non-spike TCR breadth was observed in recipients of vaccine and of placebo.

About this clone itself: Antigen unknown.

The CDR3 spans 15 residues. Germline V CDR1 and CDR2: SNHLY, FYNNEI. V gave up 7 bases and J gave up 6 bases, with 16 bases separating them. The repertoire was sequenced with immunoSEQ multiplex PCR; TCRdb's copy has only in-frame clones and lacks some. Here the sample spans approximately 97,000 clones, roughly 80% being singletons. The receptor was derived from a human donor who had recovered from COVID-19. Sequencing was performed on peripheral blood, taken after recovery from COVID-19. V usage is TRBV2 and J usage is TRBJ1-6; no clear D gene. The CDR3 is CASITFGQFNSPLHF. CDR3 nucleotides: TGTGCCAGCATTACTTTTGGGCAGTTTAATTCACCCCTCCACTTT.